The T cell receptor beta chain described here comes from a study of blood T cell repertoires in COVID-19. Profiling relied on immunoSEQ multiplex PCR, and the TCRdb table lists in-frame clones only, not all of them. The sample records some 250,000 clones, about 91% being singletons. The V and J ends lost 4 bases and 2 bases respectively, with 13 bases between them. The CDR3 contains 15 residues. The V gene's germline CDR1 is SNHLY and CDR2 FYNNEI. The V call is TRBV2, the J call TRBJ2-3; D uncertain. This receptor was identified in a human donor in a cohort exposed to, infected with or recovered from COVID-19 (not recorded which). The donor label of this sample is uncertain. The sample was PBMCs or T cells enriched from blood (not recorded which). CDR3 in amino acids: CASSVGGAVTDTQYF. CDR3 nucleotides: TGTGCCAGCAGTGTTGGCGGAGCCGTCACAGATACGCAGTATTTT. Together with reference TRBV2 and TRBJ2-3, the CDR3 gives the full variable domain: EPEVTQTPSHQVTQMGQEVILRCVPISNHLYFYWYRQILGQKVEFLVSFYNNEISEKSEIFDDQFSVERPDGSNFTLKIRSTKLEDSAMYFCASSVGGAVTDTQYFGPGTRLTVL.